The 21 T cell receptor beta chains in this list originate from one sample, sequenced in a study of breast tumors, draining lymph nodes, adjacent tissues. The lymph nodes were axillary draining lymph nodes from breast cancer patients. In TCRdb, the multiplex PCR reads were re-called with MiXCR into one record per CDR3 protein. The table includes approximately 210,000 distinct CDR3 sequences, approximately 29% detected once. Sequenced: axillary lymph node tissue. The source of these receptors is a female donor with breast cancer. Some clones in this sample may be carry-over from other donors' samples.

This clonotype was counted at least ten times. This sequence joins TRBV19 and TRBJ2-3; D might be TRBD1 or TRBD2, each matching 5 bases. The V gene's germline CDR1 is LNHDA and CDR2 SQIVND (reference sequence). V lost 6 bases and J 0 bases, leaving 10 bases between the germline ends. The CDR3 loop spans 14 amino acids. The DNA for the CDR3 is TGTGCCAGTAGCCGGGGCAGGAGCACAGATACGCAGTATTTT. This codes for CASSRGRSTDTQYF.

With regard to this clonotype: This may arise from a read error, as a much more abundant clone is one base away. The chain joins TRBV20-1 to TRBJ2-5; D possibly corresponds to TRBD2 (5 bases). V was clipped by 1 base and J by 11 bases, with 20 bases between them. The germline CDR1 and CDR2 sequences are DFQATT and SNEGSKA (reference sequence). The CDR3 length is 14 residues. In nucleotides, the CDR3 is TGCAGTGCTAGAGTAAGCGGCAACTACAATGGGCAGTACTTC. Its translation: CSARVSGNYNGQYF.

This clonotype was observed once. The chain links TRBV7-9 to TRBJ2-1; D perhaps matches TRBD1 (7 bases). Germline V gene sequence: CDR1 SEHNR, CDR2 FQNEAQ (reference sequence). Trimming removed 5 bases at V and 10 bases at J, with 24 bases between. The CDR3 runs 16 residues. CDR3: CASSGVTGSGAGEQFF. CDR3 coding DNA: TGTGCCAGCAGCGGAGTGACAGGGTCTGGGGCGGGGGAGCAGTTCTTC.

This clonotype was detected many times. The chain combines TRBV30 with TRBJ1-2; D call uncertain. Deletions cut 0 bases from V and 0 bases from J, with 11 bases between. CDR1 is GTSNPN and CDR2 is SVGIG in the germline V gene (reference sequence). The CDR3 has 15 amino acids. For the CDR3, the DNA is TGTGCCTGGAGTGTACCAACACGGCCTAACTATGGCTACACCTTC. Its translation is CAWSVPTRPNYGYTF.

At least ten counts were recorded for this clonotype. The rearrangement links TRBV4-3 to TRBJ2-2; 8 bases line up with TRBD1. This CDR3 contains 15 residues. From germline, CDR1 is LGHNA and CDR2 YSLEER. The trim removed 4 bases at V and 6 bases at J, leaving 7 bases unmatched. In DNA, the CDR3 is TGCGCCAGCAGCCGAGTGGACAGGGTGGCCGGGGAGCTGTTTTTT. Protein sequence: CASSRVDRVAGELFF.

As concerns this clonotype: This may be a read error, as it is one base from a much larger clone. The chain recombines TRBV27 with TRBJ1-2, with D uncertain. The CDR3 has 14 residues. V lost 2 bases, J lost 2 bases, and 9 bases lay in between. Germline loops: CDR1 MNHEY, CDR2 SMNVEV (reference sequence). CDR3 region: CASSLPGRNYGYTF. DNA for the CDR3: TGTGCCAGCAGTTTACCGGGGAGGAACTATGGCTACACCTTC.

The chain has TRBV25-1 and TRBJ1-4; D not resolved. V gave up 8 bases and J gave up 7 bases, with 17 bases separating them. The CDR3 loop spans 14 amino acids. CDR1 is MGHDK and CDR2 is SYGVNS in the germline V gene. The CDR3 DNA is TGTGCCAGCCCCCCCAGAATGCGGCTTGAAAAACTGTTTTTT. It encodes CASPPRMRLEKLFF.

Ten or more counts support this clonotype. In DNA, the CDR3 is TGTGCCAGCAGTTTCCGGGTCCGGGGGGGGCAGTACTTC. It specifies CASSFRVRGGQYF. The gene calls are TRBV12-3 or TRBV12-4 and TRBJ2-7, with 8 bases aligning to TRBD2. This CDR3 has 13 amino acids. The junction had 7 bases not matched to a gene; V was cut back by 3 bases and J by 9 bases.

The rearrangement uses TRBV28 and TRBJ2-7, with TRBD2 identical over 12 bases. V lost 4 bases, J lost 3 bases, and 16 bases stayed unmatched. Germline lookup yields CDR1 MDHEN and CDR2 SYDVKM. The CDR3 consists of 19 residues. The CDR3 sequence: CASSSRPTLAGGLLYEQYF. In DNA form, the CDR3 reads TGTGCCAGCAGTTCCCGGCCCACGCTAGCGGGAGGGCTCCTCTACGAGCAGTACTTC.

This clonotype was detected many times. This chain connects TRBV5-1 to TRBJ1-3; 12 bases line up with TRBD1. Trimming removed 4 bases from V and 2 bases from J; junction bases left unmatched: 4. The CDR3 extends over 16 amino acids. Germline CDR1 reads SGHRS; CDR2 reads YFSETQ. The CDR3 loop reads CASSPGQGATGNTIYF. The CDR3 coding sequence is TGCGCCAGCAGCCCGGGACAGGGGGCGACTGGAAACACCATATATTTT.

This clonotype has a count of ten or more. The CDR3 loop is CASRSLTGRNNEQFF. CDR3 nucleotides: TGTGCCAGCAGATCCTTGACAGGGCGGAACAATGAGCAGTTCTTC. The V call is TRBV11-2, the J call TRBJ2-1, with 7 bases lining up with TRBD1. There are 15 residues in the CDR3. Germline CDR1 is SGHAT and CDR2 is FQNNGV. V lost 6 bases, J lost 5 bases, and 10 bases stayed unmatched.

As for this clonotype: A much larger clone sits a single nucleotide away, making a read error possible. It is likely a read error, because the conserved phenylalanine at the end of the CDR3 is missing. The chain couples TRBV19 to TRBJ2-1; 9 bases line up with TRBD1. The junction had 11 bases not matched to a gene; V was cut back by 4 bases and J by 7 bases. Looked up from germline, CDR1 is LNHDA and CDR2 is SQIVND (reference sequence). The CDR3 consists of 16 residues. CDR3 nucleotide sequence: TGTGCCAGTAGTACCACCTGGACAGGGGTAAAGAATGAGCAGTTCTCC. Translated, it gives CASSTTWTGVKNEQFS.

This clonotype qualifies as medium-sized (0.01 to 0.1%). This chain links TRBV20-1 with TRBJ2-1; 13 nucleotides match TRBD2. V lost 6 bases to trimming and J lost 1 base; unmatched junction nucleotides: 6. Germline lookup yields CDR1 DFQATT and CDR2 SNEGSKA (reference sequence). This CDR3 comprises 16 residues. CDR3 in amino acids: CSAPETSGRSYNEQFF. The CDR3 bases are TGCAGTGCCCCGGAGACTAGCGGGAGGTCCTACAATGAGCAGTTCTTC.

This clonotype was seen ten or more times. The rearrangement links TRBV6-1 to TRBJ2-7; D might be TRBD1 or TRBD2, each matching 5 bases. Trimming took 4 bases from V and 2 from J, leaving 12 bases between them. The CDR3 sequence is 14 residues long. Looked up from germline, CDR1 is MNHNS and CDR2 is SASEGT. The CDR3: CASSAPGRTYEQYF. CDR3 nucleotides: TGTGCCAGCAGTGCGCCGGGACGTACCTACGAGCAGTACTTC.

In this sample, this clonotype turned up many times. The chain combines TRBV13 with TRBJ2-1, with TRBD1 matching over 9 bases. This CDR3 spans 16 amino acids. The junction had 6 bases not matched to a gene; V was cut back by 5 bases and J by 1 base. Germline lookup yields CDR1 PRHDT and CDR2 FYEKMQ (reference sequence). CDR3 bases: TGTGCCAGCAGCAGTTGGACAGGGGAGTCCTACAATGAGCAGTTCTTC. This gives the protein CASSSWTGESYNEQFF.

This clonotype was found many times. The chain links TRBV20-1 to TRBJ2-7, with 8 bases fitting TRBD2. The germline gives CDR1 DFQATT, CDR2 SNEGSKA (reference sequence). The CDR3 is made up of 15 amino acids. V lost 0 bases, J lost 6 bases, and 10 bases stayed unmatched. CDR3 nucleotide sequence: TGCAGTGCTAGAGATCACGGAGCGGGAGCCCTCGAGCAGTACTTC. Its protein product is CSARDHGAGALEQYF.

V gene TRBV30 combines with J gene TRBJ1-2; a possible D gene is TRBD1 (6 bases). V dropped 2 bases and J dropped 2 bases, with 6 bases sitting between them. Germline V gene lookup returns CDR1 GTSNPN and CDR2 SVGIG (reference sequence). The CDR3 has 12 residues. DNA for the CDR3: TGTGCCTGGAGTACAGGGAACTATGGCTACACCTTC. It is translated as CAWSTGNYGYTF.

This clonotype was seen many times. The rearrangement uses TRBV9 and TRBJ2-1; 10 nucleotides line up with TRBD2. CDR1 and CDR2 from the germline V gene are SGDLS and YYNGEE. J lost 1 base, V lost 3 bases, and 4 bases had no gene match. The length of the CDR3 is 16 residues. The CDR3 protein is CASSAGSGGSYNEQFF. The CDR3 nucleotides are TGTGCCAGCAGCGCTGGTAGCGGGGGGTCCTACAATGAGCAGTTCTTC.

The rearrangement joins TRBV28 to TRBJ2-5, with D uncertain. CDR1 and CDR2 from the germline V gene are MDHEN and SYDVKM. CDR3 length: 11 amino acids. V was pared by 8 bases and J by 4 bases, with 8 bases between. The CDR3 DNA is TGTGCCAGCGGACGGCTAGAGACCCAGTACTTC. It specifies CASGRLETQYF.

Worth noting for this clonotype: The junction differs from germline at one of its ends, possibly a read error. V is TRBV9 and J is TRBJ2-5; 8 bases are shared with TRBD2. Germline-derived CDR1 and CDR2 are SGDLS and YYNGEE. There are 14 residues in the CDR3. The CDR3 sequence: CASSPTSGQETQCF. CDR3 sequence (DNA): TGTGCCAGCAGCCCCACTAGCGGCCAAGAGACCCAGTGCTTC. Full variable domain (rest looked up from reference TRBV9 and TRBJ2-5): DSGVTQTPKHLITATGQRVTLRCSPRSGDLSVYWYQQSLDQGLQFLIQYYNGEERAKGNILERFSAQQFPDLHSELNLSSLELGDSALYFCASSPTSGQETQCFGPGTRLLVL.

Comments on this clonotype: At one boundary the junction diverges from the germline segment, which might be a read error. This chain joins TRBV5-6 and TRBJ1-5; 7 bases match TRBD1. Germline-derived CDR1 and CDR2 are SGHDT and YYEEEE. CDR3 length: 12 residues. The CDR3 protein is CASSWGTAEVYF. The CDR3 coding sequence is TGTGCCAGCAGCTGGGGGACAGCGGAGGTGTATTTT.